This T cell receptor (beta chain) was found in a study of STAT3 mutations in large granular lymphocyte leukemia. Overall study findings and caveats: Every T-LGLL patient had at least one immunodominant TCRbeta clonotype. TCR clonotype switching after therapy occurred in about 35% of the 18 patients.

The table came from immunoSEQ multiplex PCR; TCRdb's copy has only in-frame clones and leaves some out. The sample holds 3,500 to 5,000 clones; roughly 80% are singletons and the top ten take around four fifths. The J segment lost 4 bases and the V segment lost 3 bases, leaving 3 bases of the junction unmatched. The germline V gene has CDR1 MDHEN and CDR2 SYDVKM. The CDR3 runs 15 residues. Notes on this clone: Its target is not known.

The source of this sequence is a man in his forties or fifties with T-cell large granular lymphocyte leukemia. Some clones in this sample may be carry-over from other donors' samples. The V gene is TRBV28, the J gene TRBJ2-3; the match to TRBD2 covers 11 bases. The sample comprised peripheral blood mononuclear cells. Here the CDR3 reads CASSFLAGGADTQYF. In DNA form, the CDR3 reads TGTGCCAGCAGTTTCCTAGCGGGGGGTGCAGATACGCAGTATTTT.